The sequence of this TCR beta chain was determined in a study of glioma-infiltrating T cells (dated by TCRdb to the mid-2010s). Describing the broader study: Sequencing of TCR alpha- and beta-chain repertoires was performed on glioma tissue, on non-neoplastic brain tissue, and on matched peripheral blood mononuclear cells. To measure divergence between tissue and blood T-cell populations, each tissue-infiltrating repertoire was compared with the peripheral blood repertoire of the same patient. Three low-grade glioma patients, roughly 8 primary glioblastoma patients and three non-glioma patients contributing non-neoplastic brain tissue were included in the paired cohort. Here is what the overall study found, with its caveats: Tissue and blood shared very few CDR3 sequences, a result attributed to high CDR3 diversity and limited sampling. Group comparisons were based on small numbers of patients: three non-neoplastic, three low-grade glioma and eight or nine glioblastoma patients. VJ-independent divergence between tissue and blood was lower than expected in non-neoplastic patients but higher than expected in all gliomas, particularly low-grade gliomas.

A word on this clonotype: Its antigen is currently not known. No qualities accompany the bases; no much larger clone lies one base away.

TCR alpha and beta CDR3 regions were amplified with the iRepertoire nested amplicon-rescue multiplex PCR (arm-PCR) platform from RNA. For one-step reverse transcription and amplification, about 90-400 ng of tissue mRNA or PBMC total RNA was used as input. After bead purification, a secondary multiplex PCR added Illumina adapters, and libraries were gel-purified between 200 and 400 bp. Libraries carried internal 6-nucleotide barcodes used for demultiplexing. Libraries were sequenced on an Illumina MiSeq with 2x220 or 2x250 nucleotide paired-end reads. The authors' pipeline ran thus. FLASH 1.2.11 was used to merge paired reads, and BWA-MEM then aligned the reads to the GRCh37 human genome before TRA and TRB reads were extracted. For V and J assignment, an IMGT-derived reference of cassette sequences and CDR3 motifs that included pseudogenes was used. Reads were translated in three frames, and productive CDR3s were defined by a C…FGXG motif without stop codons. A clonotype was defined as a unique combination of a V-J cassette pair and a CDR3 amino acid sequence. Reads were filtered by Hamming distance, with the threshold set by the sequence error rate of each sample in mapped regions. TCRdb reworked the public reads: Q25 trimming with fastp, MiXCR clone assembly, productive beta chains retained. A single entry per CDR3 protein holds the most common genes and DNA from its merged rows. V and J calls and clone size were set by TCRdb, not the authors. The sample table lists approximately 20,000 distinct CDR3 sequences, around 23% of them with a count of one. The ten top clones hold over 10% of the sample.

Trimming leaves V shorter by 4 bases and J shorter by 7 bases, with the junction holding 7 bases beyond the gene matches. From its cysteine to its phenylalanine, the CDR3 spans 15 amino acids. The entry retains the CDR3 DNA only, 45 bases that are in frame from base 1. The source is a human donor with low-grade glioma or glioblastoma, undergoing nonglioma brain surgery, or in good health (not recorded which). Sequencing used glioma tissue, nonneoplastic brain tissue, or PBMCs (not recorded which). This sequence uses TRBV12-3 or TRBV12-4 and TRBJ1-5; 10 nucleotides in the junction match TRBD1. CDR3 region: CASSSSGTGVQPQHF. The DNA sequence follows: TGTGCCAGCAGTTCATCCGGGACAGGGGTACAGCCCCAGCATTTT.